The T cell receptor (beta chain) under discussion was sequenced for a study of tumor and adjacent non-tumor tissue in lung cancer. Study context: Histology: about a dozen adenocarcinoma, a couple of squamous cell carcinoma, 1 small cell lung cancer. On average, productive TCRbeta reads reached about 4 million per sample.

CDR1 and CDR2 (germline): LGHNT, FRNRAP. Trimming left V 6 bases short and J 11 bases short, with 17 bases between. The CDR3 consists of 13 residues. TCRbeta libraries were built with three rounds of nested PCR, modified from ARM-PCR. TCRdb passed the multiplex PCR reads through MiXCR, listing each CDR3 protein once. The sample carries about 70,000 distinct CDR3 sequences, approximately 73% recorded once. The template was RNA from unsorted bulk tissue. This TCR came from a man aged 60 to 69 with non-small cell lung cancer. V and J are TRBV12-5 and TRBJ1-5; D remains unclear. Material: lung tumor tissue. The CDR3 spells CASGPEINQSQHF. The CDR3 DNA reads as TGTGCTAGTGGCCCGGAGATCAATCAATCCCAGCATTTT.